This record concerns one T cell receptor beta chain sequence. Libraries were prepared by immunoSEQ multiplex PCR; TCRdb keeps only in-frame clonotypes and omits some of them. Of about 120,000 clones in the sample, 80% to 90% are singletons; the top ten hold approximately 8%. This entry comes from a study of blood T cell repertoires in COVID-19. On the study more broadly: From the United States, Italy and Spain came samples of acute and convalescent COVID-19. From T cells, B-cell-depleted T cells, or PBMCs came the material, which was cDNA or gDNA.

Source material: peripheral blood. This sequence was found in an older man who had recovered from COVID-19.

The CDR3 spells CASSSAGAGGNEQYF. CDR3 coding DNA: TGTGCCAGCAGCTCAGCAGGGGCAGGGGGCAACGAGCAGTACTTC. The genes are TRBV7-2 and TRBJ2-7, with 8 bases identical to TRBD1. The J segment lost 5 bases and the V segment lost 4 bases, leaving 10 bases of the junction unmatched. Germline values: CDR1 SGHTA, CDR2 FQGNSA. The CDR3 totals 15 residues.